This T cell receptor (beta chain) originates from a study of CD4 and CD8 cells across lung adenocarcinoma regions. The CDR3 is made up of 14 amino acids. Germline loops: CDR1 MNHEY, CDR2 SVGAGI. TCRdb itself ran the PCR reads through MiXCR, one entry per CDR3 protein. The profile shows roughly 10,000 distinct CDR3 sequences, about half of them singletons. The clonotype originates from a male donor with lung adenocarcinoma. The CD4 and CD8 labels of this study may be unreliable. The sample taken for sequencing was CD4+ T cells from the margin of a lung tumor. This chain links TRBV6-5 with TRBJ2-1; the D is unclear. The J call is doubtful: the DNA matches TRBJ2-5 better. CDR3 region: CASSYSGTDGTQYF. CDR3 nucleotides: TGTGCCAGCAGTTACTCGGGAACAGACGGGACCCAGTACTTC.